Presented here are 10 T cell receptor beta chains from one specimen sequenced in a study of tumor-infiltrating lymphocytes in primary liver carcinoma. Reverse transcription of roughly 470 ng total RNA with a constant-region primer produced TCR beta cDNA. It was through three nested multiplex PCR rounds of slightly modified ARM-PCR that TCR beta libraries arose. Running ten to eleven cycles apiece, the first two PCR rounds relied on TRBV1-TRBV30 forward primers together with a C-beta reverse primer. TCRdb reanalysed the multiplex PCR reads using MiXCR and keeps one entry per CDR3 protein. The sample consists of roughly 32,000 distinct CDR3 sequences, around 74% of them appearing once. Starting material for RNA and DNA co-extraction consisted of roughly 19-30 mg of unsorted bulk tissue. Specimen: liver tumor tissue from sampling region 4. The subset: tumor region T4, right-lateral pole. The source of these receptors is a man in his forties or fifties with primary liver carcinoma and hepatitis B virus infection.

This clonotype has ten or more counts. V is TRBV9 and J is TRBJ1-1; a possible D gene is TRBD1 (6 bases). V shed 4 bases and J shed 0 bases, with 19 bases lying between them. The germline V gene has CDR1 SGDLS and CDR2 YYNGEE. There are 17 residues in the CDR3. In DNA, the CDR3 is TGTGCCAGCAGCCCAGGCAGGGGAAGGGGTGTGAACACTGAAGCTTTCTTT. Translating gives CASSPGRGRGVNTEAFF.

As for this clonotype: One end of the junction fails to match germline, which may point to a read error. V and J are TRBV28 and TRBJ2-3; 8 positions agree with TRBD1. Germline V lookup: CDR1 MDHEN, CDR2 SYDVKM. This CDR3 spans 13 amino acids. CDR3 amino acids: CASRLQGVDTHYF. DNA for the CDR3: TGTGCCAGCAGATTACAGGGGGTTGATACGCACTATTTT. Filled out from reference TRBV28 and TRBJ2-3, the complete variable domain reads DVKVTQSSRYLVKRTGEKVFLECVQDMDHENMFWYRQDPGLGLRLIYFSYDVKMKEKGDIPEGYSVSREKKERFSLILESASTNQTSMYLCASRLQGVDTHYFGPGTRLTVL.

This clonotype has a count of ten or more. The V gene is TRBV7-2, the J gene TRBJ1-1; D perhaps matches TRBD1 (6 bases). The CDR3 has 15 amino acids. V lost 0 bases to trimming and J lost 5 bases, with 13 bases between them. Germline V lookup: CDR1 SGHTA, CDR2 FQGNSA. The CDR3 DNA is TGTGCCAGCAGCTTAGCTGTAGGAACAGGGACTGAAGCTTTCTTT. Protein product: CASSLAVGTGTEAFF.

This clonotype has ten or more counts. The rearrangement links TRBV7-3 to TRBJ2-1; 9 bases line up with TRBD2. CDR1 SGHTA and CDR2 FQGTGA come from the germline V gene. The CDR3 covers 18 residues. V shed 5 bases and J 5 bases; nucleotides not matched to a gene: 16. DNA for the CDR3: TGTGCCAGCAGCAAAGGATACGCGGGACTAGCCACCAACAATGAGCAGTTCTTC. Its translation: CASSKGYAGLATNNEQFF. Filled out from reference TRBV7-3 and TRBJ2-1, the complete variable domain reads GAGVSQTPSNKVTEKGKYVELRCDPISGHTALYWYRQSLGQGPEFLIYFQGTGAADDSGLPNDRFFAVRPEGSVSTLKIQRTERGDSAVYLCASSKGYAGLATNNEQFFGPGTRLTVL.

For this clonotype: This likely comes from a read error, as the CDR3 has no conserved phenylalanine or tryptophan at its end. J is TRBJ2-4 and V is TRBV28; D is uncertain. Germline CDR1 and CDR2: MDHEN and SYDVKM. The CDR3 is made up of 11 amino acids. CDR3 nucleotide sequence: TGTGCCAGTAGTTCGGTACTTATTCAGTACTTA. Residues: CASSSVLIQYL.

As for this clonotype: No conserved phenylalanine or tryptophan is present at the end of the CDR3, so a read error is the likely explanation. The chain combines TRBV5-1 with TRBJ1-2; D is ambiguous. The CDR3 loop spans 13 amino acids. CDR1 and CDR2 from the germline V gene are SGHRS and YFSETQ. CDR3 sequence (DNA): TGCGCCAGCGGCTTGCTGTCGGACTATGGCTACACCTTA. It yields the protein CASGLLSDYGYTL.

The gene calls are TRBV11-1 and TRBJ1-6; TRBD1 is a possible D gene (5 bases). Germline CDR1 SGHAT, CDR2 FQDESV (reference sequence). The CDR3 runs to 13 residues. The CDR3 reads CDRSRTLISPLHF. CDR3 bases: TGTGACAGGAGCCGGACACTGATTTCACCCCTCCACTTT.

Worth noting for this clonotype: The junction differs from germline at one of its ends, possibly a read error. The chain couples TRBV28 to TRBJ2-7; TRBD1 might be the D (5 bases). The CDR3 runs to 13 residues. Germline-derived CDR1 and CDR2 are MDHEN and SYDVKM. Here the CDR3 DNA reads TGTGCCAGCAGTTTACATGGGCCCGTGGGGCAGTATTTC. Residues: CASSLHGPVGQYF.

This chain uses TRBV30 with TRBJ2-3; TRBD2 is a possible D gene (5 bases). The V and J ends lost 0 bases and 8 bases respectively, with 18 bases between them. Germline-derived CDR1 and CDR2 are GTSNPN and SVGIG (reference sequence). The CDR3 is made up of 15 amino acids. DNA of the CDR3: TGTGCCTGGAGTGTCACCAGCAGGAGGTCGGTTACGCAGTATTTT. Translating it yields CAWSVTSRRSVTQYF.

Note on this clonotype: At one end, the junction sequence differs from germline, possibly due to a read error. This chain joins TRBV6-1 and TRBJ2-4, with TRBD1 matching over 8 bases. The V gene's germline CDR1 is MNHNS and CDR2 SASEGT. The CDR3 loop spans 16 amino acids. The CDR3 sequence is CGSSATGGFGKNILYF. The CDR3 nucleotides are TGCGGCAGCAGTGCCACAGGGGGGTTCGGCAAAAACATTCTGTACTTC.